This TCR beta chain was sequenced in a study of spatial heterogeneity in lung cancer. Across the whole study: Detection consistently yielded more beta chains than alpha chains. Study outcomes and limitations: Tumor TCRs that were ubiquitous and expanded showed up in blood more at resection than follow-up.

Time point reported: sample taken at primary tumor resection. Unsorted whole RNA of tumor, nontumor lung or frozen PBMC was sequenced. The donor population consisted of some 70 patients with untreated, early-stage non-small cell lung cancer. In this sample, this clonotype turned up a few times. Its antigen is not identified. TCRdb re-derived calls from the 5' RACE reads in MiXCR, one entry per CDR3 protein. The sample yields tens of thousands of distinct CDR3 sequences, approximately 12% seen once. Germline V gene sequence: CDR1 SGHRS, CDR2 YFSETQ. V was clipped by 5 bases and J by 5 bases; unmatched bases: 8. This CDR3 has 15 residues.

This sample comprised PBMCs, obtained at surgery. The sequence came from a male donor with early-stage non-small cell lung cancer. This sequence joins TRBV5-1 and TRBJ2-5; 11 nucleotides agree with TRBD2. CDR3 loop: CASSLAGGPGETQYF. As DNA, the CDR3 is TGCGCCAGCAGTTTAGCGGGGGGGCCGGGGGAGACCCAGTACTTC. Combining the CDR3 with reference TRBV5-1 and TRBJ2-5 gives the whole variable domain KAGVTQTPRYLIKTRGQQVTLSCSPISGHRSVSWYQQTPGQGLQFLFEYFSETQRNKGNFPGRFSGRQFSNSRSEMNVSTLELGDSALYLCASSLAGGPGETQYFGPGTRLLVL.